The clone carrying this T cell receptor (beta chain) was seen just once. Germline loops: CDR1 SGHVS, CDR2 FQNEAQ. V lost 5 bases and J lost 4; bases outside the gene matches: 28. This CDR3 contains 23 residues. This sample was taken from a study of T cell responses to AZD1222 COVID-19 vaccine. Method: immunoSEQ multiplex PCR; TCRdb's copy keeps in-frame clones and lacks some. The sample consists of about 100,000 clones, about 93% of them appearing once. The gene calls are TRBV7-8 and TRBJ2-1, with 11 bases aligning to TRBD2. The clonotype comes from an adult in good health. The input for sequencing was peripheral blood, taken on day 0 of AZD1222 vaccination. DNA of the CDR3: TGTGCCAGCAGCCGCATGGGACAGAATTACTCTAGCGGGAGGTCCCTGGGGTACAATGAGCAGTTCTTC. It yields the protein CASSRMGQNYSSGRSLGYNEQFF.